The 20 T cell receptor beta chains in this list originate from one sample, sequenced in a study of blood T cell repertoires in COVID-19. Profiled with immunoSEQ multiplex PCR; TCRdb holds only in-frame clones, not every one. Of under 250,000 clones in the sample, roughly 79% were seen once. Sequences were obtained from PBMCs or T cells enriched from blood (not recorded which). These receptors were taken from a woman between 45 and 60 years old with acute COVID-19.

The CDR3 protein is CASIRQGTYEQYF. CDR3 DNA: TGTGCCAGCATCAGACAGGGAACGTACGAGCAGTACTTC. The V call is TRBV28, the J call TRBJ2-7; 7 bases map to TRBD1. Germline V gene lookup returns CDR1 MDHEN and CDR2 SYDVKM. The V and J ends lost 7 bases and 4 bases, in that order; junction bases with no gene match: 7. CDR3 length: 13 amino acids.

The chain joins TRBV6-2 or TRBV6-3 to TRBJ2-2, with a tentative D call TRBD1 (5 bases). Germline CDR1 is MNHEY and CDR2 is SVGEGT. The CDR3 is 15 residues long. V lost 5 bases and J lost 5, with 15 bases in between. CDR3 region: CASSPLRTGTGELFF. CDR3 nucleotide sequence: TGTGCCAGCAGTCCACTACGTACAGGAACCGGGGAGCTGTTTTTT.

This clone showed up just once. The chain has TRBV12-3 or TRBV12-4 and TRBJ1-3; D not resolved. V gave up 5 bases and J gave up 4 bases, with 6 bases separating them. The CDR3 has 12 residues. The CDR3 bases are TGTGCCAGCAGTGGCTCCGGAAACACCATATATTTT. This gives the protein CASSGSGNTIYF.

The chain joins TRBV18 to TRBJ2-5; 9 bases match TRBD1. The CDR3 loop spans 15 amino acids. Germline CDR1 reads KGHSH; CDR2 reads LQKENI. V shed 1 base and J 5 bases; nucleotides not matched to a gene: 5. CDR3 bases: TGTGCCAGCTCACCACAGGGACAGGGACGTGAGACCCAGTACTTC. Its protein is CASSPQGQGRETQYF.

The sample holds a few counts of this clone. This chain links TRBV29-1 with TRBJ2-7; 7 bases are a match to TRBD1. This CDR3 is built from 12 residues. Germline CDR1 and CDR2: SQVTM and ANQGSEA. V was clipped by 7 bases and J by 7 bases; unmatched bases: 10. CDR3 amino acids: CSARLPGQEQYF. In DNA, the CDR3 is TGCAGCGCGCGACTTCCGGGACAGGAGCAGTACTTC.

The V gene is TRBV7-9, the J gene TRBJ1-2; D ambiguous. V lost 2 bases and J 7 bases, leaving 17 bases between the germline ends. Germline V lookup: CDR1 SEHNR, CDR2 FQNEAQ (reference sequence). CDR3 length: 15 amino acids. The CDR3 bases are TGTGCCAGCAGCTTATCGCTTTGGGAGTCTGGTGGCTACACCTTC. Translation: CASSLSLWESGGYTF.

This chain uses TRBV12-5 with TRBJ2-2, with 8 bases matching TRBD2. CDR1 and CDR2 from the germline V gene are LGHNT and FRNRAP. The CDR3 spans 15 residues. V gave up 5 bases and J gave up 6 bases; unmatched junction bases: 8. CDR3 DNA sequence: TGTGCTAGTGGTCGCGGGGGGAACCCCCCCGGGGAGCTGTTTTTT. It specifies CASGRGGNPPGELFF.

This chain uses TRBV9 with TRBJ2-2; D is unresolved. The CDR3 runs 16 residues. The germline gives CDR1 SGDLS, CDR2 YYNGEE. V lost 3 bases to trimming and J lost 7 bases, with 19 bases between them. The CDR3, as DNA: TGTGCCAGCAGCGACTCCCCCACGAGCGCGAGCGGGGAGCTGTTTTTT. Protein product: CASSDSPTSASGELFF.

The chain links TRBV20-1 to TRBJ2-5; maybe TRBD2 (5 bases). CDR1 and CDR2 from the germline V gene are DFQATT and SNEGSKA (reference sequence). This CDR3 comprises 11 residues. V lost 0 bases and J lost 13, with 12 bases in between. CDR3 coding DNA: TGCAGTGCTAGAGATGAGAGGGTCCCGTACTTC. Protein product: CSARDERVPYF.

This clone was observed a few times. The V gene is TRBV28, the J gene TRBJ1-1, with TRBD1 identical over 8 bases. CDR3 size: 16 residues. J was trimmed by 4 bases and V by 5 bases; bases with no gene match: 12. From germline, CDR1 is MDHEN and CDR2 SYDVKM. The CDR3: CASSLTRYRGSTEAFF. CDR3 coding DNA: TGTGCCAGCAGTCTTACCCGCTACAGGGGGAGCACTGAAGCTTTCTTT.

This chain links TRBV28 with TRBJ1-2, with TRBD1 identical over 7 bases. Germline trimming cut 5 bases from V and 4 bases from J; bases unmatched to any gene: 13. Germline V gene lookup returns CDR1 MDHEN and CDR2 SYDVKM. CDR3 length equals 16 residues. As DNA, the CDR3 is TGTGCCAGCAGTCGACAGGGTAGGGGAACTGGCTATGGCTACACCTTC. Translation: CASSRQGRGTGYGYTF.

This clone was recorded once. The chain employs TRBV7-2 and TRBJ2-3; 9 bases line up with TRBD2. V trimming: 1 base; J trimming: 5 bases; junction bases outside the gene matches: 7. Germline V gives CDR1 SGHTA, CDR2 FQGNSA. The CDR3 spans 16 residues. CDR3 nucleotides: TGTGCCAGCAGCTTAGTTGCGGGGGGGCCGGGAGATACGCAGTATTTT. Its protein is CASSLVAGGPGDTQYF.

The V gene is TRBV18, the J gene TRBJ1-4; the D gene is possibly TRBD1 (6 bases). CDR1 is KGHSH and CDR2 is LQKENI in the germline V gene. The CDR3 consists of 13 residues. V shed 6 bases and J shed 9 bases, with 14 bases lying between them. This CDR3 reads CASSSTDSQKLFF. As DNA, the CDR3 is TGTGCCAGCTCGTCAACGGACAGCCAAAAACTGTTTTTT. Combining the CDR3 with reference TRBV18 and TRBJ1-4 gives the whole variable domain NAGVMQNPRHLVRRRGQEARLRCSPMKGHSHVYWYRQLPEEGLKFMVYLQKENIIDESGMPKERFSAEFPKEGPSILRIQQVVRGDSAAYFCASSSTDSQKLFFGSGTQLSVL.

This chain links TRBV11-3 with TRBJ2-3; TRBD2 agrees at 9 bases. Germline CDR1 reads SGHNT; CDR2 reads YENEEA. The CDR3 contains 15 residues. Germline trimming cut 4 bases from V and 1 base from J; bases unmatched to any gene: 3. The CDR3 DNA sequence: TGTGCCAGCAGCTATAGCGGGGGAGGCACAGATACGCAGTATTTT. Translating it yields CASSYSGGGTDTQYF.

This clone was detected once. The chain is built from TRBV5-8 and TRBJ1-5; D is uncertain. V was pared by 4 bases and J by 0 bases, with 17 bases between. Germline CDR1 reads SGHTS; CDR2 reads YDEGEE. The CDR3 consists of 17 residues. The CDR3 reads CASSATQPSNSNQPQHF. The CDR3 nucleotides read TGTGCCAGCAGCGCTACACAGCCCAGCAATAGCAATCAGCCCCAGCATTTT.

The CDR3 loop is CASSTGQGAWELFF. The CDR3 DNA is TGCGCCAGCAGCACGGGACAGGGGGCGTGGGAGCTGTTTTTT. The chain combines TRBV5-1 with TRBJ2-2, with TRBD1 matching over 12 bases. The CDR3 is made up of 14 amino acids. The trim removed 4 bases at V and 9 bases at J, leaving 4 bases unmatched. Germline CDR1 and CDR2: SGHRS and YFSETQ.

The chain uses TRBV7-2 and TRBJ2-2; 8 positions agree with TRBD1. J was trimmed by 5 bases and V by 2 bases; bases with no gene match: 10. The CDR3 spans 17 residues. The V gene's germline CDR1 is SGHTA and CDR2 FQGNSA. The CDR3, as DNA: TGTGCCAGCAGCTTAATTAGGGACAGGCTAGGAACCGGGGAGCTGTTTTTT. Its protein product is CASSLIRDRLGTGELFF.

The CDR3 sequence: CASSPSSNSGNTIYF. The CDR3 DNA reads TGTGCCAGCTCACCAAGTAGCAACTCTGGAAACACCATATATTTT. This chain links TRBV18 with TRBJ1-3; D ambiguous. Trimming took 2 bases from V and 0 from J, leaving 8 bases between them. Per the germline V gene, CDR1 is KGHSH and CDR2 is LQKENI. The CDR3 runs 15 residues.

This chain joins TRBV7-2 and TRBJ2-2; 8 bases line up with TRBD2. Germline V lookup: CDR1 SGHTA, CDR2 FQGNSA. The CDR3 extends over 17 amino acids. The ends lost 1 base at V and 2 bases at J; junction bases unmatched: 6. The CDR3 DNA is TGTGCCAGCAGCTTAGTCGGTACTAGCGGAAACACCGGGGAGCTGTTTTTT. This codes for CASSLVGTSGNTGELFF.

This clone appeared a few times. The chain joins TRBV18 to TRBJ1-1; 7 bases are a match to TRBD1. Losses at the gene ends were 3 bases for V and 1 base for J; bases not matched to a gene: 2. In germline, CDR1 is KGHSH, CDR2 LQKENI. The CDR3 sequence is 14 residues long. The CDR3 DNA reads as TGTGCCAGCTCACCCGGGACAGAGAACACTGAAGCTTTCTTT. It yields the protein CASSPGTENTEAFF.